Listed below are T cell receptor delta chains from one sample, sequenced in a study of Vδ1+ human thymocytes. TCRdb re-called the multiplex PCR reads using CATT. This table has fewer than 90,000 delta-chain clones, approximately 34% appearing once. The sample was Vdelta1+ gamma-delta thymocytes from the thymus. The receptor source for this set is a boy younger than two who had congenital heart surgery. Both conserved end residues are part of each CDR3. The order of the fields is V gene, CDR3 length, clone size, D gene, J gene, CDR3 DNA, CDR3 protein. D genes are given only for firm matches. Clone size is given for some rows only: seen once, a few or many times, or a class if the clone is expanded.

TRDV1	22	-	TRDD3	TRDJ1	TGTGCTCTTGGGGAACTATTCGTGTCCTCGGAATGGGGGATCCTGTACACCGATAAACTCATCTTT	CALGELFVSSEWGILYTDKLIF
TRDV1	16	few	TRDD3	TRDJ1	TGTGCTCTTTCAGCGCCGGGGATACTTAAGTCCGATAAACTCATCTTT	CALSAPGILKSDKLIF
TRDV1	18	-	TRDD3	TRDJ1	TGTGCTCTTGGGGATAATGCTGGGGGATACGGTAGGCCCGATAAACTCATCTTT	CALGDNAGGYGRPDKLIF
TRDV2	16	medium-sized	-	TRDJ1	TGTGCCTGTGACACCGGCTGGACTTACTGCACCGATAAACTCATCTTT	CACDTGWTYCTDKLIF
TRDV1	16	-	-	TRDJ1	TGTGCTCTTGGGGAACTGTCGGGGTCCTACACCGATAAACTCATCTTT	CALGELSGSYTDKLIF
TRDV1	16	few	-	TRDJ1	TGTGCTCTTGGGGGGACTGGCCTTCTTCCCCACGATAAACTCATCTTT	CALGGTGLLPHDKLIF
TRDV1	19	few	-	TRDJ1	TGTGCTCTTGGGGAAGGATCCGATGCCTGGGGACCGTACAGCGATAAACTCATCTTT	CALGEGSDAWGPYSDKLIF
TRDV1	15	-	-	TRDJ1	TGTGCTCTTGGGGAACTCGGACTGCACACCGATAAACTCATCTTT	CALGELGLHTDKLIF
TRDV1	20	few	-	TRDJ1	TGTGCTCTTGGGGAACTCCGGTCCTACGTCCTGGGGACCTACACCGATAAACTCATCTTT	CALGELRSYVLGTYTDKLIF
TRDV1	18	-	-	TRDJ1	TGTGCTCTTGGGGCCTCAGGAGAGGGCTGGGAATACACCGATAAACTCATCTTT	CALGASGEGWEYTDKLIF
TRDV2	17	-	TRDD3	TRDJ1	TGTGCCACCGATGGGGGGATACTATATCCGTACACCGATAAACTCATCTTT	CATDGGILYPYTDKLIF
TRDV1	16	-	TRDD3	TRDJ1	TGTGCTCTTGGGGAATCGATGGGGGATACGGCCGATAAACTCATCTTT	CALGESMGDTADKLIF
TRDV1	21	-	-	TRDJ1	TGTGCTCTTGGGGAAGGATCCTACTGGCCCCGGGGGTATGTCGTCTCCGATAAACTCATCTTT	CALGEGSYWPRGYVVSDKLIF
TRDV1	18	few	TRDD3	TRDJ1	TGTGCTCTTGGGGAAGTCCTACACTGGGGGATACACACCGATAAACTCATCTTT	CALGEVLHWGIHTDKLIF
TRDV1	18	once	-	TRDJ1	TGTGCTCTTGGGTTCCCAACGCCTCTTTATAGGGGGTCCGATAAACTCATCTTT	CALGFPTPLYRGSDKLIF
TRDV1	19	-	-	TRDJ1	TGTGCTCTTGGGGAACGAAACTTCCTGGGGAGGGGCGGCACCGATAAACTCATCTTT	CALGERNFLGRGGTDKLIF
TRDV1	25	-	-	TRDJ1	TGTGCTCTTGGGGAAGCAGCATATTCCTACGTTTCAAAGGTCGTTGGGGGAAACGAGCCCGATAAACTCATCTTT	CALGEAAYSYVSKVVGGNEPDKLIF
TRDV1	18	few	-	TRDJ1	TGTGCTCTTGGGAGCCGGGGGGACGAAGTGGGTTTGACCGATAAACTCATCTTT	CALGSRGDEVGLTDKLIF
TRDV1	18	-	TRDD3	TRDJ1	TGTGCTCTTGGGGAACTAAGTTGCGAGGGATACCTAACCGATAAACTCATCTTT	CALGELSCEGYLTDKLIF
TRDV1	21	-	TRDD3	TRDJ1	TGTGCTCTTGGGCTCTCTTCGGGCTACTGGGGGATACCATTCTCCAGCGATAAACTCATCTTT	CALGLSSGYWGIPFSSDKLIF
TRDV1	19	-	TRDD2	TRDJ1	TGTGCTCTTGGGGAAAGTTCCTACGAGTTGGGGTGGTACACCGATAAACTCATCTTT	CALGESSYELGWYTDKLIF
TRDV2	17	few	-	TRDJ3	TGTGCCTGTGACACCCTTTACCGGGTCTGGGACACCCGACAGATGTTTTTC	CACDTLYRVWDTRQMFF
TRDV1	15	-	-	TRDJ1	TGTGCTCTTGGGGACGACTCGGGGACCCGGGGGAAACTCATCTTT	CALGDDSGTRGKLIF
TRDV1	17	few	TRDD3	TRDJ1	TGTGCTCTTGGGGAACAACCTCGTACTGGGGGACAGATTAAACTCATCTTT	CALGEQPRTGGQIKLIF
TRDV1	18	-	TRDD3	TRDJ1	TGTGCTCTTGGGGAACTACGTTGGGGGATACCCCCCTCCGATAAACTCATCTTT	CALGELRWGIPPSDKLIF
TRDV1	18	few	-	TRDJ1	TGTGCTCTTGGGGAACCCCTATTAGGGGTTCTGTACACCGATAAACTCATCTTT	CALGEPLLGVLYTDKLIF
TRDV1	15	-	-	TRDJ1	TGTGCTCTTGGGGGCCTCACCGGGGTGACCGATAAACTCATCTTT	CALGGLTGVTDKLIF
TRDV1	21	few	TRDD3	TRDJ1	TGTGCTCTTGGGGAATTTTTCCTACACGGACACTGGGGGATAACCACCGATAAACTCATCTTT	CALGEFFLHGHWGITTDKLIF
TRDV1	19	few	TRDD2	TRDJ1	TGTGCTCTTGGGGAACATCCTTCCTACCTAAGACTGGCTACCGATAAACTCATCTTT	CALGEHPSYLRLATDKLIF
TRDV1	24	few	TRDD3	TRDJ1	TGTGCTCTTGGGGAACTAAGGTATACTTGGGTACTGGGGGATATTTACGCGTACACCGATAAACTCATCTTT	CALGELRYTWVLGDIYAYTDKLIF
TRDV1	18	few	-	TRDJ1	TGTGCTCTTGGGGACCCTATTCCCTCGGGGGTTCATACCGATAAACTCATCTTT	CALGDPIPSGVHTDKLIF
TRDV1	16	-	-	TRDJ1	TGTGCTCTTGGGGAACTAGGGGGTCCTCATCCAGATAAACTCATCTTT	CALGELGGPHPDKLIF
TRDV1	20	-	TRDD3	TRDJ1	TGTGCTCTTGGAGCTGGCGGGGGGTATTGTGGGGGACGTACCCCGATTGAACTCATCTTT	CALGAGGGYCGGRTPIELIF
TRDV1	19	-	TRDD3	TRDJ1	TGTGCTCTTGGGGAACTCGCCTGGGGGGGACTGGGGTACACCGATAAACTCATCTTT	CALGELAWGGLGYTDKLIF
TRDV1	19	-	-	TRDJ1	TGTGCTCTTGGGGAACTCTCCTACGACAGGGGAAGGTGCACCGATAAACTCATCTTT	CALGELSYDRGRCTDKLIF
TRDV2	14	-	-	TRDJ1	TGTGCCTGTGACACCTGTACTCTAACCGATAAACTCATCTTT	CACDTCTLTDKLIF
TRDV1	16	-	TRDD3	TRDJ1	TGTGCTCTTGGGGAGGTACTGGGGGACTACACCGATAAACTCATCTTT	CALGEVLGDYTDKLIF
TRDV1	14	few	TRDD3	TRDJ1	TGTGCTCTTGGGAAACCCCTACTGGGGAGGGAACTCATCTTT	CALGKPLLGRELIF
TRDV1	19	-	TRDD2	TRDJ1	TGTGCTCTTGGGGAAGCTTCCTACGCTAAGCCCCCGGGCACCGATAAACTCATCTTT	CALGEASYAKPPGTDKLIF
TRDV1	23	-	TRDD3	TRDJ1	TGTGCTCTTGGGGTTGCCTTCCCCAGACCTTTTGGGTGGGGGATACAGTACACCGATAAACTCATCTTT	CALGVAFPRPFGWGIQYTDKLIF
TRDV1	16	-	TRDD3	TRDJ1	TGTGCTCTTGGGGAAATCTGGGGGGACAACACCGATAAACTCATCTTT	CALGEIWGDNTDKLIF
TRDV1	22	-	TRDD3	TRDJ1	TGTGCTCTTGGGGAAAGGAGACTTCCCCTCGTTGGGGGATACCTTTACACCGATAAACTCATCTTT	CALGERRLPLVGGYLYTDKLIF